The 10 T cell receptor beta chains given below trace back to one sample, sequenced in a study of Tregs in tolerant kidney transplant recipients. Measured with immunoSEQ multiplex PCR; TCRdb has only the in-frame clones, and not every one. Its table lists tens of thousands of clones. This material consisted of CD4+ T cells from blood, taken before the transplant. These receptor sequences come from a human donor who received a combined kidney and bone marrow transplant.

CDR3 residues: CSASQGGNSPLHF. CDR3 bases read: TGCAGTGCTAGTCAAGGGGGTAATTCACCC. The genes are TRBV20-1 and TRBJ1-6; D might be TRBD1 (6 bases). The read gets to within 3 residues of the CDR3 end, and the germline J gene fills in the rest. Germline CDR1 and CDR2: DFQATT and SNEGSKA (reference sequence). The CDR3 consists of 13 residues. The V gene lost 3 bases and the J gene lost 6 bases, with 9 bases spanning the gap.

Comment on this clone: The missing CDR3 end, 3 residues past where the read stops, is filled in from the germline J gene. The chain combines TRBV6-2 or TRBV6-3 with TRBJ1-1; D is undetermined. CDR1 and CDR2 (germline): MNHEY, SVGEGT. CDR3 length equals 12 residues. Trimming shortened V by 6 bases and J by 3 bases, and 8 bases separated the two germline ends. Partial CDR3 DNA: TGTGCCAGCAGAATGAGGTACACTGAA. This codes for CASRMRYTE. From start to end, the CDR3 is CASRMRYTEAFF.

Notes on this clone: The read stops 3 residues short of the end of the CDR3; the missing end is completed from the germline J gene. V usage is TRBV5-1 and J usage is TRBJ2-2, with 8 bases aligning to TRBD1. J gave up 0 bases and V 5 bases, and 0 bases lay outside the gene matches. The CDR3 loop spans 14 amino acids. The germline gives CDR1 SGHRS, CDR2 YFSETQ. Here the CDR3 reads CASRQGANTGELFF. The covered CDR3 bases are TGCGCCAGCAGACAGGGGGCGAACACCGGGGAG.

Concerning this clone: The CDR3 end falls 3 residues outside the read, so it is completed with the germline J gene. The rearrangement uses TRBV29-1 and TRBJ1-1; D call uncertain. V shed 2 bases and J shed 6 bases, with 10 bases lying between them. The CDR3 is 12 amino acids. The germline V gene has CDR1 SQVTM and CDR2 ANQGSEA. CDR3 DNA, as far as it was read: TGCAGCGTTGAAAGGGTGGGCGCTGAA. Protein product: CSVERVGAE. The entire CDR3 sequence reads CSVERVGAEAFF.

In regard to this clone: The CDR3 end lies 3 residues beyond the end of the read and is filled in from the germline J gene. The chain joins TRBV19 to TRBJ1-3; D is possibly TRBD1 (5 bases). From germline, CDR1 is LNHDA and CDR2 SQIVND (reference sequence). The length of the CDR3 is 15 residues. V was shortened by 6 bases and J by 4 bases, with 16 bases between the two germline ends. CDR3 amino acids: CASSGGQAWGNTIYF. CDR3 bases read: TGTGCCAGTAGCGGCGGACAAGCGTGGGGAAACACC.

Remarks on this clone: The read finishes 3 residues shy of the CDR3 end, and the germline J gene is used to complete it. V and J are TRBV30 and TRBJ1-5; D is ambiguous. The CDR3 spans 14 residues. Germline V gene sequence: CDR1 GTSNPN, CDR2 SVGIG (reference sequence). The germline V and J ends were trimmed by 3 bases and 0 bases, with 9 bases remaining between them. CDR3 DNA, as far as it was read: TGTGCCTGGAGCGCAGTGAATAGCAATCAGCCC. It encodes CAWSAVNSNQP. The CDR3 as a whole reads CAWSAVNSNQPQHF.

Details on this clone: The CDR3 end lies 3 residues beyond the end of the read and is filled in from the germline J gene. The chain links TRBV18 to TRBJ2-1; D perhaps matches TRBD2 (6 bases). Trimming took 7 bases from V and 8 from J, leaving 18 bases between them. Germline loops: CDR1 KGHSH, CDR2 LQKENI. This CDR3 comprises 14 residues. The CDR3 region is CASLGLSQGDEQFF. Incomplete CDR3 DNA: TGTGCCAGCTTGGGACTCTCGCAAGGGGATGAG.

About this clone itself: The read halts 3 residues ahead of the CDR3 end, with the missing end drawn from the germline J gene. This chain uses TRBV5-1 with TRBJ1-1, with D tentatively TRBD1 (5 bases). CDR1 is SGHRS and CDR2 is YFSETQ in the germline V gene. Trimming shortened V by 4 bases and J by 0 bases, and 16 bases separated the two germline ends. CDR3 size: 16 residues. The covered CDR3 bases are TGCGCCAGCAGCGGTCGGGCGGGGACTATGAACACTGAA. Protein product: CASSGRAGTMNTE. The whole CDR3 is CASSGRAGTMNTEAFF.

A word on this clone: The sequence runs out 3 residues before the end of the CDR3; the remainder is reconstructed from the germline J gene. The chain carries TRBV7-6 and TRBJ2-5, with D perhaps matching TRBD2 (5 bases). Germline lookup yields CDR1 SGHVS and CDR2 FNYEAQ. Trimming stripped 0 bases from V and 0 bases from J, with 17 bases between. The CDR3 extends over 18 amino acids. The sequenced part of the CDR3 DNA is TGTGCCAGCAGCTTAGCGCGGGTGGGCGGAAGGTACCAAGAGACC. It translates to CASSLARVGGRYQET. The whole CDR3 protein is CASSLARVGGRYQETQYF.

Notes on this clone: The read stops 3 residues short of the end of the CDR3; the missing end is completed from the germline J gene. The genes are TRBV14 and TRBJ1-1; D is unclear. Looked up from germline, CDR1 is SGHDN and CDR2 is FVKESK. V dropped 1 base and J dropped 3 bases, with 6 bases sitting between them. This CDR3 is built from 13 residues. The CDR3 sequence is CASSQGQHTEAFF. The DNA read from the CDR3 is TGTGCCAGCAGCCAAGGACAACACACTGAA.